This T cell receptor (beta chain) was identified in a study of shared clonotypes between healthy human individuals. Naive CD8 populations comprised CD45RO-negative cells positively selected for CCR7, excluding terminally differentiated effector memory CD45RA+ cells. Method: immunoSEQ multiplex PCR; TCRdb's copy keeps in-frame clones and lacks some. The sample yields around 1.9 million clones, just under 95% seen once. The specimen was naive CD8+ T cells from PBMCs. The sequence was obtained from a man aged 18-30 years in good health. Some clones in this sample may be carry-over from other donors' samples.

CDR3 sequence reads: CASSPSQGRSATNEKLFF. The CDR3 DNA sequence: TGTGCCAGCTCACCCAGTCAAGGACGCTCAGCAACTAATGAAAAACTGTTTTTT. The gene calls are TRBV18 and TRBJ1-4; D is ambiguous. Trimming took off 3 bases at V and 0 bases at J, with 17 bases between the two ends. This CDR3 comprises 18 residues. Germline values: CDR1 KGHSH, CDR2 LQKENI.